The 4 T cell receptor beta chains below all came from one sample that was sequenced in a study of blood T cell repertoires in COVID-19. Sequenced by immunoSEQ multiplex PCR; TCRdb stores in-frame clones only, minus some. In the table there are about 130,000 clones, about four fifths of which are singletons. The sequenced sample was PBMCs or T cells enriched from blood (not recorded which). The source of these receptors is a man aged 50 to 60 who had recovered from COVID-19.

The chain combines TRBV7-2 with TRBJ2-3, with a possible D match to TRBD2 (5 bases). V lost 0 bases and J lost 2, with 9 bases in between. The length of the CDR3 is 15 residues. Looked up from germline, CDR1 is SGHTA and CDR2 is FQGNSA. CDR3 loop: CASSLAPGDTDTQYF. The CDR3 bases are TGTGCCAGCAGCTTAGCACCCGGGGACACAGATACGCAGTATTTT.

The genes are TRBV6-5 and TRBJ1-6; D ambiguous. This CDR3 has 15 amino acids. The V gene's germline CDR1 is MNHEY and CDR2 SVGAGI. V lost 0 bases and J 5 bases, leaving 8 bases between the germline ends. The CDR3 sequence is CASSYSIQDNSPLHF. Here the CDR3 DNA reads TGTGCCAGCAGTTACTCGATTCAGGATAATTCACCCCTCCACTTT.

V and J are TRBV30 and TRBJ1-5, with 9 bases that match TRBD1. Germline values: CDR1 GTSNPN, CDR2 SVGIG (reference sequence). The V segment lost 0 bases and the J segment 3 bases; nucleotides outside the gene matches: 6. The CDR3 contains 16 residues. CDR3 protein: CAWSVQGQGPNQPQHF. The CDR3 DNA reads as TGTGCCTGGAGTGTACAGGGACAGGGCCCCAATCAGCCCCAGCATTTT.

This clone was detected only once. This chain uses TRBV10-3 with TRBJ2-3; 8 nucleotides agree with TRBD1. Trimming at V came to 1 base and at J to 1 base, leaving 4 bases not matched to a gene. There are 16 residues in the CDR3. Germline loops: CDR1 ENHRY, CDR2 SYGVKD. CDR3 sequence reads: CAISEYRGLGTDTQYF. CDR3 in DNA: TGTGCCATCAGTGAGTACAGGGGGTTGGGCACAGATACGCAGTATTTT.